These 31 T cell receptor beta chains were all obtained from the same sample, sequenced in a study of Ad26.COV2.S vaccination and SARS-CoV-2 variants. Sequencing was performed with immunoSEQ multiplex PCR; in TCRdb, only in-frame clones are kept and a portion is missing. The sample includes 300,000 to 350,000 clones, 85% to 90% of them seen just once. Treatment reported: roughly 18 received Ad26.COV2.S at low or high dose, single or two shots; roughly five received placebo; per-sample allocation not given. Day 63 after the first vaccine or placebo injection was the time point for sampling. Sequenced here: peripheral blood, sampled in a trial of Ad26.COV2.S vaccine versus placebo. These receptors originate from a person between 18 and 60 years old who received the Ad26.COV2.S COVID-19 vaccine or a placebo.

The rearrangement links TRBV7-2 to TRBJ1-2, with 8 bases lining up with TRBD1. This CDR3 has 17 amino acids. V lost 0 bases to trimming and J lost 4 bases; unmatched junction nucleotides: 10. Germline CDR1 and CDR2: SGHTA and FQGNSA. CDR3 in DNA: TGTGCCAGCAGCTTAGCCGAGACAGGGGTGGGTAGCTATGGCTACACCTTC. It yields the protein CASSLAETGVGSYGYTF.

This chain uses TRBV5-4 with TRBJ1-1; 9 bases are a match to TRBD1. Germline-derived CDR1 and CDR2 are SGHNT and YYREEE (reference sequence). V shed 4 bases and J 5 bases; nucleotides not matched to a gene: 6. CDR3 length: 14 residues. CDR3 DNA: TGTGCCAGCAGCGAACGGGACAGGGAAACTGAAGCTTTCTTT. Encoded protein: CASSERDRETEAFF.

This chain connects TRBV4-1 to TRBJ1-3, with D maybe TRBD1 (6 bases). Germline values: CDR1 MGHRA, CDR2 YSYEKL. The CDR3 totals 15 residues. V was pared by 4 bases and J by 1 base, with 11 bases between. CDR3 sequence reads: CASSLYRDSGNTIYF. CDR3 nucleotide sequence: TGCGCCAGCAGCCTTTACAGGGATTCTGGAAACACCATATATTTT.

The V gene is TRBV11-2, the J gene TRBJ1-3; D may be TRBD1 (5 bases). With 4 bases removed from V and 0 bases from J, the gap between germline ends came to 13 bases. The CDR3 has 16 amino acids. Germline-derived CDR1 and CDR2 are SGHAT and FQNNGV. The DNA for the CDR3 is TGTGCCAGCAGCTCAATCAGGGAAACCTCTGGAAACACCATATATTTT. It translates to CASSSIRETSGNTIYF.

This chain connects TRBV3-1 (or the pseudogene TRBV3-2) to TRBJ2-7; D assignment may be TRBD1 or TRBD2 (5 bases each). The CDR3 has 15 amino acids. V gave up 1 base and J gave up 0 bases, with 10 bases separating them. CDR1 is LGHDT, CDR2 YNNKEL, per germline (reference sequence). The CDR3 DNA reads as TGTGCCAGCAGCCAAGGGGGGTCCCTCTCCTACGAGCAGTACTTC. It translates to CASSQGGSLSYEQYF.

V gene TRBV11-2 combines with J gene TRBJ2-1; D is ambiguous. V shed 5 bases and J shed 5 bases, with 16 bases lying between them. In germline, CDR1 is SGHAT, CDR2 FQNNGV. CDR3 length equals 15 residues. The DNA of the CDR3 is TGTGCCAGCAGCCTGGGGATCTATCTAAACAATGAGCAGTTCTTC. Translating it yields CASSLGIYLNNEQFF.

The DNA for the CDR3 is TGTGCCAGCAGCCCGCGGGACAGACCATATAATTCACCCCTCCACTTT. Its translation is CASSPRDRPYNSPLHF. J is TRBJ1-6 and V is TRBV11-2; TRBD1 aligns across 7 bases. Germline V gene lookup returns CDR1 SGHAT and CDR2 FQNNGV. Losses at the gene ends were 5 bases for V and 4 bases for J; bases not matched to a gene: 8. The CDR3 runs 16 residues.

The CDR3 DNA follows: TGTGCCAGCAGTCCCCTAGGACTAGCGGGGTCCTACGAGCAGTACTTC. It yields the protein CASSPLGLAGSYEQYF. This sequence joins TRBV6-2 or TRBV6-3 and TRBJ2-7; TRBD2 agrees at 12 bases. Germline trimming cut 5 bases from V and 1 base from J; bases unmatched to any gene: 6. Germline loops: CDR1 MNHEY, CDR2 SVGEGT. The CDR3 is made up of 16 amino acids.

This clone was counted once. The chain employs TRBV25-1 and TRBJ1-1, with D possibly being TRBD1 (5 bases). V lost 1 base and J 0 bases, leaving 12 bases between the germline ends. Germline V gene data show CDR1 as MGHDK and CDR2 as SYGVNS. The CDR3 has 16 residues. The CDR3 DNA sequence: TGTGCCAGCAGTGAATCGACAGTAGTCATGAACACTGAAGCTTTCTTT. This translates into CASSESTVVMNTEAFF.

CDR3 nucleotide sequence: TGTGCCAGCAGTCCGACAGGTCTTGCTAACTATGGCTACACCTTC. Its translation: CASSPTGLANYGYTF. This chain connects TRBV6-5 to TRBJ1-2; TRBD1 is a possible D gene (6 bases). V lost 5 bases to trimming and J lost 0 bases, with 13 bases between them. The germline V gene has CDR1 MNHEY and CDR2 SVGAGI. The CDR3 consists of 15 residues.

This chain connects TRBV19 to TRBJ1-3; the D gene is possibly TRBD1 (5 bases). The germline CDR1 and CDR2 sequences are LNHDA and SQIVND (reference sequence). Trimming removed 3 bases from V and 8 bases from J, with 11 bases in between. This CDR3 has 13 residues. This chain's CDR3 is CASSIGGLYTIYF. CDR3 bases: TGTGCCAGTAGTATCGGGGGACTGTACACCATATATTTT.

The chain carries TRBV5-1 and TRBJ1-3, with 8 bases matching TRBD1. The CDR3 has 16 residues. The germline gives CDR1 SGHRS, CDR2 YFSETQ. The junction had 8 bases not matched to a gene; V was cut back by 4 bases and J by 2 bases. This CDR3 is CASSTRTGSPGNTIYF. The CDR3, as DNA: TGCGCCAGCAGCACCCGGACAGGGAGTCCTGGAAACACCATATATTTT.

CDR3 nucleotides: TGTGCCAGCAGCTTAGAGGCAGATTGGGACACCGGGGAGCTGTTTTTT. It yields the protein CASSLEADWDTGELFF. The V call is TRBV11-1, the J call TRBJ2-2; D is uncertain. From germline, CDR1 is SGHAT and CDR2 FQDESV (reference sequence). This CDR3 region has 16 residues. V lost 1 base, J lost 3 bases, and 12 bases lay in between.

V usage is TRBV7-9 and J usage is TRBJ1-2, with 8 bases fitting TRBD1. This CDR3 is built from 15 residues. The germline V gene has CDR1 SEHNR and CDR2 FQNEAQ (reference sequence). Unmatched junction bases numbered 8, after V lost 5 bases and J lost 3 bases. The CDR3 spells CASSPRDRLDYGYTF. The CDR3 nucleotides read TGTGCCAGCAGCCCCCGGGACAGGTTGGACTATGGCTACACCTTC.

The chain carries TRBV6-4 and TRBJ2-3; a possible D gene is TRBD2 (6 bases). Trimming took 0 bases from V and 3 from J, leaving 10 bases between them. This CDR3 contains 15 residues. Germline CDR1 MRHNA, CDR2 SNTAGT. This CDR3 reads CASSDSGGGTDTQYF. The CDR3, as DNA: TGTGCCAGCAGTGACTCGGGTGGGGGGACAGATACGCAGTATTTT.

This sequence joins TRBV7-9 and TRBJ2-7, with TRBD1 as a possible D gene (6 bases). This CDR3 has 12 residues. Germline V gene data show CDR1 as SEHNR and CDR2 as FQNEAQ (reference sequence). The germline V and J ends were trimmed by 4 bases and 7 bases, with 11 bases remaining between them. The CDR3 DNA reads TGTGCCAGCAGCTGGGACACAGGGGAGCAGTACGTC. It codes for CASSWDTGEQYV.

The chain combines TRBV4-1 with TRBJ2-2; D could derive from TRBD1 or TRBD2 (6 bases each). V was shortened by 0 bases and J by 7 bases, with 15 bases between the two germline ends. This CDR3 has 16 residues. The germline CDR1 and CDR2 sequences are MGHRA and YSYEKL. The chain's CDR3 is CASSQEGGGPIGELFF. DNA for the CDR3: TGCGCCAGCAGCCAAGAAGGAGGGGGGCCTATCGGGGAGCTGTTTTTT.

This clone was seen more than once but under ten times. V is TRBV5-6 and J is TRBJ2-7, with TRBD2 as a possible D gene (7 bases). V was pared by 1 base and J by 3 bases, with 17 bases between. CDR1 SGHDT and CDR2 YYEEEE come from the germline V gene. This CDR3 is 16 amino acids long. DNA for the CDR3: TGTGCCAGCAGCTTGAGGCAGGGAGGGGGGTACTACGAGCAGTACGTC. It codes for CASSLRQGGGYYEQYV.

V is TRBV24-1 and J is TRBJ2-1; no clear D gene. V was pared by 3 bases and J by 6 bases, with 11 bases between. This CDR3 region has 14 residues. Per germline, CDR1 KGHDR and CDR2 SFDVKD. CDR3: CATSDTGKTNEQFF. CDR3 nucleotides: TGTGCCACCAGTGATACCGGAAAGACCAATGAGCAGTTCTTC.

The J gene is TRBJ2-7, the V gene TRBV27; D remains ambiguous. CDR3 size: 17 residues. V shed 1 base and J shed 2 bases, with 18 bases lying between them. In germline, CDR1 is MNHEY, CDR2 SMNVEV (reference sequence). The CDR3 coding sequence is TGTGCCAGCAGTTTATGGGGTGGTTTGGGCAGGCCCTACGAGCAGTACTTC. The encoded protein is CASSLWGGLGRPYEQYF.

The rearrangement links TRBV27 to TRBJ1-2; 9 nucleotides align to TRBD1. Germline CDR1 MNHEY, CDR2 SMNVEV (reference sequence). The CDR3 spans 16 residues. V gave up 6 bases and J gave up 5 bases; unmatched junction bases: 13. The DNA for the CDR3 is TGTGCCAGCAGCCCGGGACAGGGCCTACTTCGGTATGGCTACACCTTC. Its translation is CASSPGQGLLRYGYTF.

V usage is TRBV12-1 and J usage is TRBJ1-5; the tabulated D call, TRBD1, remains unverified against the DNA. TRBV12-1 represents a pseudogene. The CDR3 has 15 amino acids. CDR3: CASSFADRGLQPQHF. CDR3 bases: TGTGCCAGCAGCTTCGCGGACAGGGGGCTTCAGCCCCAGCATTTT.

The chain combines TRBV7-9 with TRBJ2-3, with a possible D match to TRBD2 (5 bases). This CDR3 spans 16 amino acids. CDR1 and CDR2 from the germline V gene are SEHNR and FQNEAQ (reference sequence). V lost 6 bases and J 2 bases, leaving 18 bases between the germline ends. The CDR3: CASSYLGELITDTQYF. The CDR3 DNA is TGTGCCAGCAGTTATCTCGGGGAGCTAATCACAGATACGCAGTATTTT.

The CDR3 DNA reads TGTGCCAGCAGTGAATCGGGGTCCGGGGAGCTGTTTTTT. Translation: CASSESGSGELFF. The rearrangement joins TRBV25-1 to TRBJ2-2; D perhaps matches TRBD2 (5 bases). The CDR3 is made up of 13 amino acids. Looked up from germline, CDR1 is MGHDK and CDR2 is SYGVNS. V shed 1 base and J shed 6 bases, with 6 bases lying between them.

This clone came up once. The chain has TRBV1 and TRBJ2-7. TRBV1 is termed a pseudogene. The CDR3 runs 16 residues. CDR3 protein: CTSSPPGGHLSYEQYV. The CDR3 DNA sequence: TGCACCAGCAGCCCCCCGGGCGGTCATCTAAGCTACGAGCAGTACGTC.

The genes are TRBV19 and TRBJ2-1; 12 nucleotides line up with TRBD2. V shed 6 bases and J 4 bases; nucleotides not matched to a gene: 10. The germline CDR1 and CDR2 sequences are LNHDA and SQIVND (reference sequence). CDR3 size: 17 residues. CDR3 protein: CASSPSSGRALYNEQFF. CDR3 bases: TGTGCCAGTAGCCCTTCTAGCGGGAGGGCCTTGTACAATGAGCAGTTCTTC.

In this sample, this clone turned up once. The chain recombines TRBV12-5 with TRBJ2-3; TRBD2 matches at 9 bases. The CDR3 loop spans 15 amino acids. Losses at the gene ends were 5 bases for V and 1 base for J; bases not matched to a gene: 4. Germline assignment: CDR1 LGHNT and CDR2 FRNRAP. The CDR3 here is CASGLGLAGTDTQYF. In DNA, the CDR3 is TGTGCTAGTGGTCTGGGACTAGCCGGCACAGATACGCAGTATTTT.

The CDR3 region has the DNA TGCAGCGTTGAACAGGTCCTTCCGGATACGCAGTATTTT. Translation gives CSVEQVLPDTQYF. The chain joins TRBV29-1 to TRBJ2-3, with D unclear. With 2 bases removed from V and 6 bases from J, the gap between germline ends came to 12 bases. CDR3 size: 13 residues. Germline lookup yields CDR1 SQVTM and CDR2 ANQGSEA.

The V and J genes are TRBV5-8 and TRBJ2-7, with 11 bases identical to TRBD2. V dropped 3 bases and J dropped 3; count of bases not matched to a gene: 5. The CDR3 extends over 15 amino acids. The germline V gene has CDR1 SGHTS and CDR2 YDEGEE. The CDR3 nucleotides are TGTGCCAGCAGCTCACTACTAGCGGGGGACTACGAGCAGTACTTC. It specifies CASSSLLAGDYEQYF.

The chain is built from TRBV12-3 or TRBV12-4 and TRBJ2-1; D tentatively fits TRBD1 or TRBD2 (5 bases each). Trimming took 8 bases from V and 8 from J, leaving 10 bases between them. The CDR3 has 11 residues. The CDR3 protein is CASSLGDEQFF. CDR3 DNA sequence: TGTGCCAGCTCCTTGGGGGATGAGCAGTTCTTC.

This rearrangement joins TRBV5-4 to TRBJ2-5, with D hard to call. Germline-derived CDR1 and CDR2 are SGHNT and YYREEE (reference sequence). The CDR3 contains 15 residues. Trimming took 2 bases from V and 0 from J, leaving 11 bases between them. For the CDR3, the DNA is TGTGCCAGCAGCTTTGAGAGGTTGTACCAAGAGACCCAGTACTTC. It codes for CASSFERLYQETQYF.